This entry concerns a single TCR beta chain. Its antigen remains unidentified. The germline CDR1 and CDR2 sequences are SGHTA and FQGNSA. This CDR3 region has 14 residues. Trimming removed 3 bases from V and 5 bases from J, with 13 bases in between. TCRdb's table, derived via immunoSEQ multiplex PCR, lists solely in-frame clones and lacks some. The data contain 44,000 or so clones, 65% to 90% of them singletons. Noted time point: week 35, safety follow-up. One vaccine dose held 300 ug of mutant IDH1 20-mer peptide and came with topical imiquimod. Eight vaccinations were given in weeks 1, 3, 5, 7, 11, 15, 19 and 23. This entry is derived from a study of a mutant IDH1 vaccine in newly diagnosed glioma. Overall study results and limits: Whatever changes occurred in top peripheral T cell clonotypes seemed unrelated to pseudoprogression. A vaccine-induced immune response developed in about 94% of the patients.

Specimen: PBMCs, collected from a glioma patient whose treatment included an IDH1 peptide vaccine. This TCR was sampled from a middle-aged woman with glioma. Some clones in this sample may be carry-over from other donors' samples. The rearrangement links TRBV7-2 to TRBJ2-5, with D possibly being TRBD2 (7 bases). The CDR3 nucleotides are TGTGCCAGCAGCTTTCGCGGGGGCCGGGAGACCCAGTACTTC. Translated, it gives CASSFRGGRETQYF.